This T cell receptor beta chain was observed in a study of PD-L1 blockade in urothelial cancer. Across the whole study: Males with bladder-origin urothelial cancer constituted about nine tenths of the roughly 29 patients.

Notes on the study in general: Lower than median blood TCR clonality before treatment predicted better survival.

Documented time point: peripheral blood 6 weeks after treatment start. Each patient's cancer was a locally advanced or metastatic urothelial carcinoma. Pretreatment and on-treatment blood mononuclear cell samples were taken, totaling between 1 and 8 time points per patient. The CDR3 has 14 residues. The germline V gene encodes CDR1 SQVTM and CDR2 ANQGSEA. Trimming pared 0 bases from V and 8 bases from J, leaving 14 bases between. Method: immunoSEQ multiplex PCR; TCRdb's copy keeps in-frame clones and lacks some. The sample lists 120,000 or so clones, about 82% occurring once. A word on this clone: Its antigen remains unknown.

This specimen was PBMCs, taken around atezolizumab (anti-PD-L1) treatment. The V call is TRBV29-1, the J call TRBJ2-1, with D possibly matching TRBD2 (5 bases). This clonotype originated in a man in his fifties with urothelial cancer. CDR3 DNA sequence: TGCAGCGTTGAAGATAACGGGCTAGCCTATGAGCAGTTCTTC. It codes for CSVEDNGLAYEQFF.